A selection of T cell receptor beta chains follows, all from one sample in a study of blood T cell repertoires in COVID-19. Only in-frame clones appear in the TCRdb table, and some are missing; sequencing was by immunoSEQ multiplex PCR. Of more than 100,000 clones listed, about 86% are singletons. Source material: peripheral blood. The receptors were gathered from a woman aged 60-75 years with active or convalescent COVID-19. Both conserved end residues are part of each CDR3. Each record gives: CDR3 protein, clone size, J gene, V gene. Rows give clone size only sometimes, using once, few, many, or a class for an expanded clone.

CDR3aa: CASSRTSVVQETQYF
abundance: NA
j_gene: TRBJ2-5
v_gene: TRBV3-1/TRBV3-2

CDR3aa: CASSLIVAGELFF
abundance: NA
j_gene: TRBJ2-2
v_gene: TRBV5-1

CDR3aa: CASSLMGQPYGYTF
abundance: NA
j_gene: TRBJ1-2
v_gene: TRBV27

CDR3aa: CASSRYYMNTEAFF
abundance: NA
j_gene: TRBJ1-1
v_gene: TRBV3-1/TRBV3-2

CDR3aa: CASSLNFEGGYTF
abundance: NA
j_gene: TRBJ1-2
v_gene: TRBV18

CDR3aa: CASSSPATYEQYF
abundance: NA
j_gene: TRBJ2-7
v_gene: TRBV28

CDR3aa: CASSGPGGAFF
abundance: NA
j_gene: TRBJ1-1
v_gene: TRBV5-6

CDR3aa: CASSLWQGLFF
abundance: once
j_gene: TRBJ1-4
v_gene: TRBV5-8

CDR3aa: CASSFGRQETQYF
abundance: NA
j_gene: TRBJ2-5
v_gene: TRBV7-9

CDR3aa: CASSQTGINYGYTF
abundance: NA
j_gene: TRBJ1-2
v_gene: TRBV2

CDR3aa: CASSLVQGNTEAFF
abundance: once
j_gene: TRBJ1-1
v_gene: TRBV28

CDR3aa: CASSYGSAGYSTDTQYF
abundance: NA
j_gene: TRBJ2-3
v_gene: TRBV6-2/TRBV6-3

CDR3aa: CASSFSGALANYGYTF
abundance: NA
j_gene: TRBJ1-2
v_gene: TRBV28

CDR3aa: CSGRTSREQFF
abundance: NA
j_gene: TRBJ2-1
v_gene: TRBV29-1

CDR3aa: CASSVGTSGSNEQFF
abundance: NA
j_gene: TRBJ2-1
v_gene: TRBV9

CDR3aa: CASSLDRGRNQPQHF
abundance: NA
j_gene: TRBJ1-5
v_gene: TRBV6-5

CDR3aa: CASSKSIRTGDYGYTF
abundance: NA
j_gene: TRBJ1-2
v_gene: TRBV21-1

CDR3aa: CSWTRRGTSTDTQYF
abundance: NA
j_gene: TRBJ2-3
v_gene: TRBV29-1

CDR3aa: CASTLSTSGSRPGELFF
abundance: NA
j_gene: TRBJ2-2
v_gene: TRBV9

CDR3aa: CASSLNRVYGYTF
abundance: NA
j_gene: TRBJ1-2
v_gene: TRBV28

CDR3aa: CASRESGTGGNQPQHF
abundance: few
j_gene: TRBJ1-5
v_gene: TRBV28

CDR3aa: CASSYQGIGEKLFF
abundance: NA
j_gene: TRBJ1-4
v_gene: TRBV6-5

CDR3aa: CASSATTGSYNEQFF
abundance: few
j_gene: TRBJ2-1
v_gene: TRBV9

CDR3aa: CASSAGAGSGNTIYF
abundance: few
j_gene: TRBJ1-3
v_gene: TRBV9

CDR3aa: CAWSEIGARGYTF
abundance: NA
j_gene: TRBJ1-2
v_gene: TRBV30

CDR3aa: CASSLRGREGPYEQYF
abundance: few
j_gene: TRBJ2-7
v_gene: TRBV7-9

CDR3aa: CASRGGTSGDEQYF
abundance: NA
j_gene: TRBJ2-7
v_gene: TRBV6-6

CDR3aa: CASTRGAGNQPQHF
abundance: NA
j_gene: TRBJ1-5
v_gene: TRBV6-6

CDR3aa: CASSSPGDSRSPLHF
abundance: few
j_gene: TRBJ1-6
v_gene: TRBV5-4

CDR3aa: CAWSKSQGSGYTF
abundance: NA
j_gene: TRBJ1-2
v_gene: TRBV30

CDR3aa: CASSWDSDSTVSPLHF
abundance: NA
j_gene: TRBJ1-6
v_gene: TRBV6-5

CDR3aa: CASSPETGTGNTIYF
abundance: NA
j_gene: TRBJ1-3
v_gene: TRBV18

CDR3aa: CASSTSGAGVLTEAFF
abundance: NA
j_gene: TRBJ1-1
v_gene: TRBV19

CDR3aa: CASSLVDSPNQPQHF
abundance: NA
j_gene: TRBJ1-5
v_gene: TRBV7-2

CDR3aa: CASSKTTGGGNQPQHF
abundance: NA
j_gene: TRBJ1-5
v_gene: TRBV21-1

CDR3aa: CASSLAAGREQYF
abundance: NA
j_gene: TRBJ2-7
v_gene: TRBV5-1

CDR3aa: CASSLDRVDGYTF
abundance: once
j_gene: TRBJ1-2
v_gene: TRBV5-1

CDR3aa: CASTKRGTDFPRGEKLFF
abundance: NA
j_gene: TRBJ1-4
v_gene: TRBV5-1

CDR3aa: CASSPMSSYNEQFF
abundance: NA
j_gene: TRBJ2-1
v_gene: TRBV6-6

CDR3aa: CATSRGTIGEQFF
abundance: NA
j_gene: TRBJ2-1
v_gene: TRBV24-1

CDR3aa: CASTWTGNTGELFF
abundance: NA
j_gene: TRBJ2-2
v_gene: TRBV28

CDR3aa: CASRPGGLGGNEQFF
abundance: many
j_gene: TRBJ2-1
v_gene: TRBV5-1

CDR3aa: CASSPRVAGLYQETQYF
abundance: NA
j_gene: TRBJ2-5
v_gene: TRBV5-1

CDR3aa: CATSDPGQGKHNEQFF
abundance: NA
j_gene: TRBJ2-1
v_gene: TRBV24-1

CDR3aa: CASSSPGTGVGPLHF
abundance: NA
j_gene: TRBJ1-6
v_gene: TRBV28

CDR3aa: CASSFIMGQGVEGYTF
abundance: few
j_gene: TRBJ1-2
v_gene: TRBV27

CDR3aa: CASSPPEGGRGNYGYTF
abundance: NA
j_gene: TRBJ1-2
v_gene: TRBV18

CDR3aa: CASSLTGSYNEQFF
abundance: NA
j_gene: TRBJ2-1
v_gene: TRBV28

CDR3aa: CSVRWGNYGYTF
abundance: NA
j_gene: TRBJ1-2
v_gene: TRBV29-1

CDR3aa: CASSERLDYGYTF
abundance: NA
j_gene: TRBJ1-2
v_gene: TRBV10-1

CDR3aa: CASSLDQVHTGELFF
abundance: NA
j_gene: TRBJ2-2
v_gene: TRBV5-1

CDR3aa: CASSSRDRGVNTEAFF
abundance: NA
j_gene: TRBJ1-1
v_gene: TRBV18

CDR3aa: CAWSPGVTGELFF
abundance: NA
j_gene: TRBJ2-2
v_gene: TRBV30

CDR3aa: CASSSDFSGGRGEQFF
abundance: NA
j_gene: TRBJ2-1
v_gene: TRBV5-1

CDR3aa: CASSFSEYNEQFF
abundance: NA
j_gene: TRBJ2-1
v_gene: TRBV12-3/TRBV12-4

CDR3aa: CASSSPRVARETQYF
abundance: NA
j_gene: TRBJ2-5
v_gene: TRBV6-5

CDR3aa: CASIGDRGSEAFF
abundance: NA
j_gene: TRBJ1-1
v_gene: TRBV19

CDR3aa: CASNQGQGMRQETQYF
abundance: NA
j_gene: TRBJ2-5
v_gene: TRBV7-9